This TCR beta chain is from a study of Ad26.COV2.S vaccination and SARS-CoV-2 variants. Some clones are missing from TCRdb's copy, which holds only in-frame ones; the method was immunoSEQ multiplex PCR. The sample holds roughly 180,000 clones, roughly 85% seen once. The sample consisted of peripheral blood, taken after recovery from COVID-19. The sequence was obtained from a human donor who had recovered from COVID-19.

The CDR3 DNA sequence: TGCAGTGCTAGAGAAGAAAAACTGTTTTTT. Translated: CSAREEKLFF. The genes are TRBV20-1 and TRBJ1-4; D is unresolved. The V and J ends lost 0 bases and 8 bases respectively, with 1 base between them. Germline CDR1 is DFQATT and CDR2 is SNEGSKA (reference sequence). This CDR3 spans 10 amino acids.